The clone carrying this TCR beta chain was detected only a few times. Antigen unknown. Quantitative 5'-RACE with molecular barcodes generated TCR beta libraries. TCRdb recomputed calls from the 5' RACE reads with MiXCR, one row per CDR3 protein. The profile shows about 24,000 distinct CDR3 sequences, roughly a sixth of them singletons. These data are taken from a study of CD8 T cells in ankylosing spondylitis. Whole-study results and caveats: There was reportedly significant enrichment of clones that were disease-linked in matched ankylosing spondylitis synovial fluid. It appeared that ankylosing spondylitis blood was characterized by a TCR beta motif of several highly homologous variants.

Germline CDR1 SGHRS, CDR2 YFSETQ. The CDR3 loop spans 16 amino acids. V lost 0 bases, J lost 0 bases, and 12 bases lay in between. Sequences were obtained from blood. The chain combines TRBV5-1 with TRBJ1-1; D unclear. The sequence was collected from a male donor with ankylosing spondylitis or in good health (not recorded which). The CDR3 coding sequence is TGCGCCAGCAGCTTGGGGTTCCAGGTCTTGAACACTGAAGCTTTCTTT. Residues: CASSLGFQVLNTEAFF.